This TCR beta chain was observed in a study of molecular identifiers for immune sequencing clone quantification. Notes on the study in general: Clones above 20 RNA copies contained over 98% of effector molecules and under 1% of naive molecules.

This clonotype qualifies as medium-sized. Its antigen is not identified. CDR3 length equals 14 residues. V dropped 4 bases and J dropped 6; count of bases not matched to a gene: 5. The germline V gene encodes CDR1 PRHDT and CDR2 FYEKMQ (reference sequence). Library preparation followed earlier protocols using designated TCR primers. Each CDR3 protein gets one entry after TCRdb re-called the PCR reads with MiXCR. The table has around 20,000 distinct CDR3 sequences, under 20% seen once. The sequenced sample was naive CD8+ T cells from blood, with Jurkat cell RNA spiked in. Sample subset: FACS-sorted CD8+CD4-CCR7+CD45RA+ naive T cells. This TCR derives from a human donor in good health. Some libraries in this study had Jurkat cell RNA spiked in. The chain has TRBV13 and TRBJ1-1, with 10 bases that match TRBD1. CDR3: CASSYGTGESEAFF. The CDR3 DNA reads TGTGCCAGCAGCTACGGGACAGGGGAGTCTGAAGCTTTCTTT.